One and the same sample provided the 14 T cell receptor beta chains below, sequenced in a study of blood T cell repertoires in COVID-19. Profiled with immunoSEQ multiplex PCR; TCRdb holds only in-frame clones, not every one. In the table there are approximately 350,000 clones, more than 75% of which are singletons. The source material was peripheral blood. These receptor sequences come from a woman in her late teens or twenties who had recovered from COVID-19.

This clone was seen a single time. V usage is TRBV27 and J usage is TRBJ2-3, with 10 bases identical to TRBD2. With V trimmed by 7 bases and J by 1 base, 11 bases remained unmatched. CDR3 size: 17 residues. Germline CDR1 reads MNHEY; CDR2 reads SMNVEV (reference sequence). The CDR3 sequence is CASKQAGGPRGTDTQYF. The CDR3 bases are TGTGCCAGCAAACAAGCGGGAGGGCCGAGGGGCACAGATACGCAGTATTTT.

CDR3 sequence reads: CASSPRTGGLPQHF. The CDR3 region has the DNA TGTGCCAGCAGCCCCCGGACAGGGGGCCTGCCCCAGCATTTT. This sequence joins TRBV11-2 and TRBJ1-5, with 11 nucleotides matching TRBD1. The J segment lost 9 bases and the V segment lost 5 bases, leaving 6 bases of the junction unmatched. CDR1 and CDR2 from the germline V gene are SGHAT and FQNNGV. The CDR3 spans 14 residues.

A single count supports this clone. The chain joins TRBV4-3 to TRBJ2-1, with D perhaps TRBD2 (6 bases). V was trimmed by 5 bases and J by 0 bases, leaving 11 bases between them. Per germline, CDR1 LGHNA and CDR2 YSLEER. The CDR3 is 15 amino acids. CDR3 sequence: CASSFIGSSYNEQFF. CDR3 nucleotides: TGCGCCAGCAGCTTTATCGGGAGCTCCTACAATGAGCAGTTCTTC.

This clone was counted once. This chain links TRBV11-2 with TRBJ2-3; D is unclear. V lost 5 bases and J 2 bases, leaving 17 bases between the germline ends. Germline CDR1 SGHAT, CDR2 FQNNGV. The CDR3 runs to 16 residues. CDR3 sequence (DNA): TGTGCCAGCAGCCCCGACTGGCGAACAAACACAGATACGCAGTATTTT. Its protein product is CASSPDWRTNTDTQYF.

J is TRBJ2-2 and V is TRBV29-1, with TRBD2 identical over 7 bases. Trimming removed 4 bases from V and 2 bases from J; junction bases left unmatched: 4. CDR1 SQVTM and CDR2 ANQGSEA come from the germline V gene. The CDR3 has 14 amino acids. The CDR3 is CSVGRGGNTGELFF. CDR3 nucleotide sequence: TGCAGCGTTGGACGCGGGGGAAACACCGGGGAGCTGTTTTTT.

The chain links TRBV6-4 to TRBJ1-2, with a tentative D call TRBD1 (6 bases). V lost 3 bases, J lost 6 bases, and 11 bases lay in between. This CDR3 spans 13 amino acids. CDR1 is MRHNA and CDR2 is SNTAGT in the germline V gene. CDR3 in DNA: TGTGCCAGCAGTGAAACAGGGCTTAATGGCTACACCTTC. Translated: CASSETGLNGYTF.

This clone was picked up one time. The V gene is TRBV25-1, the J gene TRBJ2-1; D perhaps matches TRBD2 (7 bases). The V gene's germline CDR1 is MGHDK and CDR2 SYGVNS. V was clipped by 5 bases and J by 5 bases, with 13 bases between them. This CDR3 has 14 amino acids. CDR3 nucleotides: TGTGCCAGCAGTCAAAGGGGGAGGGACAATGAGCAGTTCTTC. Its translation is CASSQRGRDNEQFF.

The V gene is TRBV18, the J gene TRBJ1-1; 9 positions agree with TRBD1. CDR1 and CDR2 (germline): KGHSH, LQKENI. CDR3 size: 15 residues. V dropped 2 bases and J dropped 4; count of bases not matched to a gene: 5. Here the CDR3 reads CASSPGGQGSTEAFF. CDR3 nucleotides: TGTGCCAGCTCACCAGGGGGACAGGGCTCCACTGAAGCTTTCTTT. The full variable domain, its missing parts supplied by reference TRBV18 and TRBJ1-1, is NAGVMQNPRHLVRRRGQEARLRCSPMKGHSHVYWYRQLPEEGLKFMVYLQKENIIDESGMPKERFSAEFPKEGPSILRIQQVVRGDSAAYFCASSPGGQGSTEAFFGQGTRLTVV.

The chain recombines TRBV5-1 with TRBJ2-1; D ambiguous. The CDR3 sequence is 15 residues long. Trimming cost V 0 bases and J 3 bases, with 10 bases left between them. Germline V lookup: CDR1 SGHRS, CDR2 YFSETQ. The CDR3 bases are TGCGCCAGCAGCTTGGTTCCGGGTAACTACAATGAGCAGTTCTTC. Translating gives CASSLVPGNYNEQFF.

The rearrangement uses TRBV3-1 (or the pseudogene TRBV3-2) and TRBJ2-5; TRBD2 agrees at 10 bases. The trim removed 2 bases at V and 3 bases at J, leaving 3 bases unmatched. The CDR3 is made up of 15 amino acids. The germline V gene has CDR1 LGHDT and CDR2 YNNKEL (reference sequence). The CDR3 region is CASSQRSGREETQYF. The CDR3 DNA follows: TGTGCCAGCAGCCAACGAAGCGGGAGGGAAGAGACCCAGTACTTC.

This chain joins TRBV6-5 and TRBJ2-1; D is unclear. This CDR3 region has 15 residues. Germline CDR1 reads MNHEY; CDR2 reads SVGAGI. Trimming took 5 bases from V and 9 from J, leaving 20 bases between them. CDR3 sequence (DNA): TGTGCCAGCAGTCCCCGGGTGAATCTGAGAGGTGAGCAGTTCTTC. Protein: CASSPRVNLRGEQFF.

This clone was detected only a few times. The CDR3 loop is CASSLAGDYGYTF. The CDR3 region has the DNA TGCGCCAGCAGCTTGGCAGGGGACTATGGCTACACCTTC. The rearrangement uses TRBV5-1 and TRBJ1-2; a possible D gene is TRBD1 (6 bases). This CDR3 spans 13 amino acids. The germline V gene has CDR1 SGHRS and CDR2 YFSETQ. The ends were cut back, 0 bases at V and 3 bases at J, with 6 bases in the middle.

The chain uses TRBV7-8 and TRBJ1-6; D perhaps matches TRBD1 (6 bases). The ends were cut back, 4 bases at V and 10 bases at J, with 20 bases in the middle. Germline V lookup: CDR1 SGHVS, CDR2 FQNEAQ. The length of the CDR3 is 16 residues. The CDR3 here is CASSSLVAGEGSPLHF. The CDR3, as DNA: TGTGCCAGCAGCTCTCTCGTAGCAGGGGAGGGATCACCCCTCCACTTT.

The chain links TRBV23-1 to TRBJ2-5, with 11 positions matching TRBD2. TRBV23-1 is identified as an open reading frame with a role that is uncertain. The CDR3 is 17 amino acids. The ends lost 3 bases at V and 5 bases at J; junction bases unmatched: 11. The CDR3 DNA is TGCGCCAGCAGTCACCCCGGGACTAGCGGATTCACGGAGACCCAGTACTTC. Translated, it gives CASSHPGTSGFTETQYF.